A single sample gave rise to the 7 T cell receptor beta chains below, sequenced in a study of cytomegalovirus exposure and HLA in healthy donors. Method: immunoSEQ multiplex PCR; TCRdb's copy keeps in-frame clones and lacks some. This table holds roughly 50,000 clones, 93% found once. The material sequenced was PBMCs. Every receptor here comes from a woman younger than 30 in good health and CMV-seropositive.

J is TRBJ2-3 and V is TRBV2, with 9 bases fitting TRBD1. Germline V lookup: CDR1 SNHLY, CDR2 FYNNEI. The CDR3 loop spans 15 amino acids. Trimming took 3 bases from V and 0 from J; bases not matched to a gene: 1. Here the CDR3 reads CASSEDRGSTDTQYF. The DNA of the CDR3 is TGTGCCAGCAGTGAGGACAGGGGTAGCACAGATACGCAGTATTTT.

The chain couples TRBV9 to TRBJ1-4; tentative D call: TRBD1 (5 bases). The ends were cut back, 6 bases at V and 8 bases at J, with 17 bases in the middle. This CDR3 comprises 14 residues. Germline CDR1 SGDLS, CDR2 YYNGEE. CDR3 sequence: CASTPGGSGEKLFF. The CDR3 DNA is TGTGCCAGCACCCCGGGGGGTTCGGGGGAAAAACTGTTTTTT. Variable domain in full (rest from reference TRBV9 and TRBJ1-4): DSGVTQTPKHLITATGQRVTLRCSPRSGDLSVYWYQQSLDQGLQFLIQYYNGEERAKGNILERFSAQQFPDLHSELNLSSLELGDSALYFCASTPGGSGEKLFFGSGTQLSVL.

The rearrangement links TRBV7-9 to TRBJ2-7; tentative D call: TRBD1 (6 bases). The CDR3 totals 15 residues. Trimming stripped 1 base from V and 0 bases from J, with 10 bases between. CDR1 and CDR2 from the germline V gene are SEHNR and FQNEAQ (reference sequence). The CDR3 DNA follows: TGTGCCAGCAGCTTAGGACAGGAGAGCTCCTACGAGCAGTACTTC. Residues: CASSLGQESSYEQYF.

The rearrangement joins TRBV19 to TRBJ1-1, with a weak D call TRBD1 (6 bases). The V gene's germline CDR1 is LNHDA and CDR2 SQIVND (reference sequence). This CDR3 is built from 15 residues. Between the trimmed V and J ends, which lost 5 bases and 5 bases, there was a span of 18 bases. CDR3 in DNA: TGTGCCAGTAGTGTCCACAGGGCTCAAGGGACTGAAGCTTTCTTT. This sequence encodes CASSVHRAQGTEAFF.

This clone was found once. The chain recombines TRBV27 with TRBJ2-1; 10 positions match TRBD2. Germline V gene lookup returns CDR1 MNHEY and CDR2 SMNVEV (reference sequence). This CDR3 is 15 amino acids long. V was clipped by 6 bases and J by 2 bases; unmatched bases: 4. The CDR3 region is CASSITSGAYNEQFF. In DNA, the CDR3 is TGTGCCAGCAGCATAACTAGCGGGGCCTACAATGAGCAGTTCTTC.

This chain links TRBV4-3 with TRBJ1-6; 8 positions match TRBD1. Per the germline V gene, CDR1 is LGHNA and CDR2 is YSLEER. CDR3 length: 14 amino acids. J gave up 8 bases and V 4 bases, and 4 bases lay outside the gene matches. The CDR3 bases are TGCGCCAGCAGCCCGGGACAGGAGGATTCACCCCTCCACTTT. Translating gives CASSPGQEDSPLHF.

The chain joins TRBV9 to TRBJ2-1; 7 bases map to TRBD2. Germline-derived CDR1 and CDR2 are SGDLS and YYNGEE. V shed 0 bases, J shed 1 base, and the junction held 4 bases outside the gene matches. This CDR3 region has 16 residues. The CDR3 DNA is TGTGCCAGCAGCGTAGGCGGGGGAAAATCCTACAATGAGCAGTTCTTC. Its translation is CASSVGGGKSYNEQFF.